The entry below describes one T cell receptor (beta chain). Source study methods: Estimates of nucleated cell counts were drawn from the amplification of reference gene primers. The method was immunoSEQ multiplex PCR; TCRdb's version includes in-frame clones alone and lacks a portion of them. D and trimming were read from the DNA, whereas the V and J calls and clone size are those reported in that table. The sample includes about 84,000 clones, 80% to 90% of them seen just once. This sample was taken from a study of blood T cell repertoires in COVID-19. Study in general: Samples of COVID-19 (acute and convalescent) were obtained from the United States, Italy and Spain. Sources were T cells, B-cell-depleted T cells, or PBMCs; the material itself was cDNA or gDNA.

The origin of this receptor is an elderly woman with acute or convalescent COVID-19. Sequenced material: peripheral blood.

CDR3 coding DNA: TGTGCCAGCAGTGAAAGTGGGGCAGGGGTTCAGCCCCAGCATTTT. Translation gives CASSESGAGVQPQHF. The chain has TRBV6-1 and TRBJ1-5; maybe TRBD1 (6 bases). In germline, CDR1 is MNHNS, CDR2 SASEGT. The CDR3 is 15 residues long. Trimming stripped 2 bases from V and 6 bases from J, with 14 bases between.